Following are 18 T cell receptor beta chains from one sample sequenced in a study of blood T cell repertoires in COVID-19. Some clones are missing from TCRdb's copy, which holds only in-frame ones; the method was immunoSEQ multiplex PCR. The repertoire includes about 200,000 clones, 70% to 90% of them detected once, and 4% to 5% sits in the top ten. The source material was peripheral blood. The receptors were sampled from a woman aged 80 or older with acute or convalescent COVID-19.

The chain has TRBV9 and TRBJ2-3, with 15 positions matching TRBD2. After removal of 4 bases from V and 7 bases from J, the junction contained 7 bases not matched to a gene. CDR3 length equals 16 residues. Germline V CDR1 and CDR2: SGDLS, YYNGEE. The CDR3 reads CASSLTGTSGGNTQYF. CDR3 coding DNA: TGTGCCAGCAGCCTGACTGGGACTAGCGGGGGGAATACGCAGTATTTT.

The chain couples TRBV2 to TRBJ1-2; a weak D match, TRBD1 (5 bases). Germline V gives CDR1 SNHLY, CDR2 FYNNEI. CDR3 length equals 12 residues. V lost 2 bases, J lost 8 bases, and 9 bases lay in between. The chain's CDR3 is CASSEQGGGYTF. The CDR3 coding sequence is TGTGCCAGCAGTGAACAGGGAGGCGGCTACACCTTC.

The chain has TRBV7-2 and TRBJ2-7; TRBD2 agrees at 13 bases. Losses at the gene ends were 1 base for V and 6 bases for J; bases not matched to a gene: 3. The CDR3 has 15 amino acids. Germline V CDR1 and CDR2: SGHTA, FQGNSA. The CDR3 region is CASSLETSGRPEQYF. The CDR3 nucleotides read TGTGCCAGCAGCTTAGAGACTAGCGGGAGGCCCGAGCAGTACTTC.

The chain employs TRBV2 and TRBJ2-5, with 12 bases fitting TRBD2. The CDR3 runs 15 residues. CDR1 and CDR2 (germline): SNHLY, FYNNEI. Germline trimming cut 1 base from V and 9 bases from J; bases unmatched to any gene: 6. The CDR3 region has the DNA TGTGCCAGCAGTGAAGGACTAGCGGGAGCAATGGCCCAGTACTTC. Residues: CASSEGLAGAMAQYF.

This clone was found a few times. The chain links TRBV5-1 to TRBJ2-1, with a possible D match to TRBD1 (6 bases). This CDR3 has 14 amino acids. Germline V gene data show CDR1 as SGHRS and CDR2 as YFSETQ. The V and J ends lost 3 bases and 6 bases respectively, with 13 bases between them. The DNA for the CDR3 is TGCGCCAGCAGCTCAGGGGCTCTGGGCAATGAGCAGTTCTTC. Protein sequence: CASSSGALGNEQFF.

V usage is TRBV5-1 and J usage is TRBJ2-5; 8 nucleotides agree with TRBD1. Germline trimming cut 2 bases from V and 5 bases from J; bases unmatched to any gene: 5. Germline CDR1 is SGHRS and CDR2 is YFSETQ. This CDR3 contains 14 residues. The chain's CDR3 is CASSFAGGLETQYF. The CDR3, as DNA: TGCGCCAGCAGCTTCGCAGGGGGCTTGGAGACCCAGTACTTC.

The CDR3 spells CASSVDAGREQYF. The CDR3 coding sequence is TGTGCCAGCAGCGTAGACGCAGGGCGCGAGCAGTACTTC. This chain links TRBV9 with TRBJ2-7, with TRBD1 as a possible D gene (5 bases). V was trimmed by 0 bases and J by 6 bases, leaving 10 bases between them. In germline, CDR1 is SGDLS, CDR2 YYNGEE. CDR3 size: 13 residues.

The J gene is TRBJ1-3, the V gene TRBV7-2; TRBD1 aligns across 9 bases. V shed 4 bases and J 2 bases; nucleotides not matched to a gene: 6. Looked up from germline, CDR1 is SGHTA and CDR2 is FQGNSA. This CDR3 comprises 16 residues. The CDR3 loop is CASSSPDRGTGNTIYF. In DNA form, the CDR3 reads TGTGCCAGCAGCTCCCCGGACAGGGGAACTGGAAACACCATATATTTT.

This clone was detected a few times. J is TRBJ1-2 and V is TRBV28, with TRBD1 identical over 7 bases. CDR1 is MDHEN, CDR2 SYDVKM, per germline. CDR3 length: 14 residues. Losses at the gene ends were 4 bases for V and 4 bases for J; bases not matched to a gene: 6. CDR3 sequence (DNA): TGTGCCAGCAGTTGGGCGGACAGGACCTATGGCTACACCTTC. It is translated as CASSWADRTYGYTF.

The rearrangement links TRBV5-1 to TRBJ1-1; no definite D call. The germline CDR1 and CDR2 sequences are SGHRS and YFSETQ. V lost 0 bases, J lost 1 base, and 4 bases lay in between. This CDR3 spans 13 amino acids. The CDR3 loop is CASSLAWNTEAFF. CDR3 nucleotides: TGCGCCAGCAGCTTGGCCTGGAACACTGAAGCTTTCTTT.

The chain uses TRBV24-1 and TRBJ1-1; 7 bases are a match to TRBD1. The CDR3 extends over 13 amino acids. V lost 8 bases to trimming and J lost 4 bases; unmatched junction nucleotides: 6. Germline CDR1 is KGHDR and CDR2 is SFDVKD. The CDR3 loop reads CATTRQGATEAFF. The CDR3 DNA reads TGTGCCACCACCAGACAGGGCGCCACTGAAGCTTTCTTT.

The chain combines TRBV18 with TRBJ1-2; TRBD1 might be the D (5 bases). CDR1 and CDR2 (germline): KGHSH, LQKENI. V was clipped by 3 bases and J by 5 bases, with 7 bases between them. The CDR3 extends over 12 amino acids. CDR3 nucleotide sequence: TGTGCCAGCTCACCGGAGGGGTATGGCTACACCTTC. The encoded protein is CASSPEGYGYTF. Filled out from reference TRBV18 and TRBJ1-2, the complete variable domain reads NAGVMQNPRHLVRRRGQEARLRCSPMKGHSHVYWYRQLPEEGLKFMVYLQKENIIDESGMPKERFSAEFPKEGPSILRIQQVVRGDSAAYFCASSPEGYGYTFGSGTRLTVV.

The chain combines TRBV6-5 with TRBJ1-6, with 7 bases that match TRBD1. V dropped 6 bases and J dropped 10; count of bases not matched to a gene: 9. From germline, CDR1 is MNHEY and CDR2 SVGAGI. The CDR3 has 14 residues. Here the CDR3 DNA reads TGTGCCAGCAGAGCGACAGGGTCAGGATCACCCCTCCACTTT. It specifies CASRATGSGSPLHF.

This chain connects TRBV5-1 to TRBJ2-7; no definite D call. The germline gives CDR1 SGHRS, CDR2 YFSETQ. The CDR3 is 12 amino acids. The V end lost 4 bases, the J end lost 6 bases, and 11 bases lay between the germline ends. The CDR3 region is CASSPTSGEQYF. The DNA of the CDR3 is TGCGCCAGCAGCCCCACCTCCGGCGAGCAGTACTTC.

This sequence joins TRBV18 and TRBJ2-7; TRBD2 matches 8 bases. The germline V gene encodes CDR1 KGHSH and CDR2 LQKENI. The J segment lost 2 bases and the V segment lost 5 bases, leaving 5 bases of the junction unmatched. This CDR3 is built from 14 residues. CDR3 DNA sequence: TGTGCCAGCTCAACAACTAGCGGTACCTACGAGCAGTACTTC. This codes for CASSTTSGTYEQYF.

The rearrangement uses TRBV6-2 or TRBV6-3 and TRBJ2-7, with 8 bases identical to TRBD1. Germline-derived CDR1 and CDR2 are MNHEY and SVGEGT. This CDR3 spans 16 amino acids. Germline trimming cut 6 bases from V and 6 bases from J; bases unmatched to any gene: 16. CDR3 bases: TGTGCCAGCAGCTATTTAGGTCAGGGGGCCTCCACCGAGCAGTACTTC. It translates to CASSYLGQGASTEQYF.

The chain uses TRBV6-2 or TRBV6-3 and TRBJ2-7, with D uncertain. With 2 bases removed from V and 0 bases from J, the gap between germline ends came to 5 bases. Germline V gene lookup returns CDR1 MNHEY and CDR2 SVGEGT. The CDR3 consists of 13 residues. Written as DNA, the CDR3 is TGTGCCAGCAGTTACGTAGCCTCCTACGAGCAGTACTTC. It specifies CASSYVASYEQYF.

The V and J genes are TRBV19 and TRBJ1-4; weak D call: TRBD1 (5 bases). The CDR3 totals 11 residues. V was pared by 10 bases and J by 8 bases, with 11 bases between. Germline CDR1 LNHDA, CDR2 SQIVND (reference sequence). The CDR3: CATGRQEKLFF. CDR3 nucleotide sequence: TGTGCCACCGGGAGACAGGAAAAACTGTTTTTT.